Listed below are T cell receptor beta chains from one sample, sequenced in a study of T cell changes during pregnancy in multiple sclerosis. Libraries were prepared by immunoSEQ multiplex PCR; TCRdb keeps only in-frame clonotypes and omits some of them. Among roughly 30,000 clones listed, 85% to 90% were seen once. The sample consisted of CD4+ T cells from peripheral blood mononuclear cells, taken in the first trimester of pregnancy. The source of these receptors is a female donor in good health, enrolled as a control in a pregnancy study. The conserved cysteine and the conserved F or W are not part of the CDR3 here. D genes are given only for firm matches.

d_gene: -; v_gene: TRBV19; j_gene: TRBJ2-1; CDR3aa: ASSIRQAANEQF
d_gene: -; v_gene: TRBV5-1; j_gene: TRBJ2-7; CDR3aa: ASSASGTYEQY
d_gene: TRBD2; v_gene: TRBV7-9; j_gene: TRBJ2-5; CDR3aa: ASSLEWGGNQETQY
d_gene: -; v_gene: TRBV14; j_gene: TRBJ2-1; CDR3aa: ASSQVLGWGVNEQF
d_gene: -; v_gene: TRBV7-2; j_gene: TRBJ1-3; CDR3aa: ASSLDAFQNPPGNTIY
d_gene: TRBD1; v_gene: TRBV5-6; j_gene: TRBJ1-3; CDR3aa: ASSLGGGAVGNTIY
d_gene: TRBD1; v_gene: TRBV29-1; j_gene: TRBJ1-2; CDR3aa: SAATGTDYGYT
d_gene: -; v_gene: TRBV19; j_gene: TRBJ2-1; CDR3aa: ASTQAHSSYNEQF
d_gene: -; v_gene: TRBV15; j_gene: TRBJ1-1; CDR3aa: ATSRGAGAGNTEAF
d_gene: -; v_gene: TRBV7-2; j_gene: TRBJ1-2; CDR3aa: ASSRRADVYGYT
d_gene: -; v_gene: TRBV30; j_gene: TRBJ1-1; CDR3aa: AWTGGGETEAF
d_gene: TRBD1; v_gene: TRBV27; j_gene: TRBJ2-7; CDR3aa: ASGQMTGKYEQY
d_gene: -; v_gene: TRBV5-1; j_gene: TRBJ1-1; CDR3aa: ASSLDHKTEAF
d_gene: TRBD1; v_gene: TRBV9; j_gene: TRBJ2-3; CDR3aa: ASNTQGAYTDTQY
d_gene: TRBD1; v_gene: TRBV6-5; j_gene: TRBJ1-2; CDR3aa: ASRQTGGNYGYT
d_gene: -; v_gene: TRBV7-2; j_gene: TRBJ1-2; CDR3aa: ASSLGLVGEEPANYGYT
d_gene: -; v_gene: TRBV19; j_gene: TRBJ2-2; CDR3aa: ASSRNPDRNNGELF
d_gene: TRBD1; v_gene: TRBV19; j_gene: TRBJ1-5; CDR3aa: ASSLTGERQPQH
d_gene: TRBD1; v_gene: TRBV5-1; j_gene: TRBJ2-7; CDR3aa: ASSLGTGGGEQY
d_gene: -; v_gene: TRBV4-1; j_gene: TRBJ1-3; CDR3aa: ASSQGRAGRARSGNTIY